Listed below are T cell receptor beta chains from one sample, sequenced in a study of blood T cell repertoires in COVID-19. Profiled with immunoSEQ multiplex PCR; TCRdb holds only in-frame clones, not every one. This sample has tens of thousands of clones, with 75% to 90% found just once. Specimen: peripheral blood. The receptors derive from a man aged 60 to 75 with active COVID-19. Both conserved end residues are part of each CDR3. A D gene is named only where the DNA matches it firmly. Clone size is shown for a subset of rows, as once, few, many or a class of expanded clone.

clone_size	v_call	j_call	d_call	cdr3_nt	cdr3_aa
-	TRBV5-4	TRBJ2-1	TRBD2	TGTGCCAGCAGCTTGAGGTCTAGCGGGTGGAATGAGCAGTTCTTC	CASSLRSSGWNEQFF
-	TRBV10-2	TRBJ1-4	-	TGCGCCAGCAGAAAGTCAACCGGGGAGAGAGATGAAAAACTGTTTTTT	CASRKSTGERDEKLFF
-	TRBV5-3	TRBJ2-6	TRBD1	TGTGCCAGAAGCGTGGGGACAGGGGGACTCTCTGGGGCCAACGTCCTGACTTTC	CARSVGTGGLSGANVLTF
-	TRBV12-3/TRBV12-4	TRBJ1-5	-	TGTGCCAGCACCGGTCAGCGGCATCAGCCCCAGCATTTT	CASTGQRHQPQHF
-	TRBV11-2	TRBJ2-7	-	TGTGCCAGCAGCTTATATCCGGGTGGAACCTACGAGCAGTACTTC	CASSLYPGGTYEQYF
-	TRBV5-1	TRBJ2-2	TRBD1	TGCGCCAGCAGCTTGGTAGCAGGGGGTCATGGGGAGCTGTTTTTT	CASSLVAGGHGELFF
-	TRBV28	TRBJ2-7	-	TGTGCCAGCAGTAAAAGCGGGTCGGGCTCCTACGAGCAGTACTTC	CASSKSGSGSYEQYF
-	TRBV11-2	TRBJ2-1	-	TGTGCCAGCAGCTCCTTAGCGGAAGAGCCCTACAATGAGCAGTTCTTC	CASSSLAEEPYNEQFF
-	TRBV2	TRBJ1-5	-	TGTGCCAGCAGTGAAGGGGGGGGGCTTGGCAATCAGCCCCAGCATTTT	CASSEGGGLGNQPQHF
few	TRBV5-4	TRBJ1-6	-	TGTGCCAGCAGCTTACAGCCTACCAATAATTCACCCCTCCACTTT	CASSLQPTNNSPLHF
-	TRBV11-3	TRBJ2-1	TRBD2	TGTGCCAGCAGCACCGGGACTAGCGGGACTAACAATGAGCAGTTCTTC	CASSTGTSGTNNEQFF
-	TRBV24-1	TRBJ2-7	-	TGTGCCACCAGTGATTTGCAGAACGAGCAGTACTTC	CATSDLQNEQYF
-	TRBV7-8	TRBJ2-2	-	TGTGCCAGCAGCTTAGTGTGGTACGCGGCCGGGGAGCTGTTTTTT	CASSLVWYAAGELFF
-	TRBV6-5	TRBJ2-1	TRBD2	TGTGCCAGCAGTCGAGCGGGGGTGGGTGAGTTCTTC	CASSRAGVGEFF
-	TRBV4-1	TRBJ2-7	TRBD2	TGCGCCAGCAGCCAAGACCGGACTAGCTCCTACGAGCAGTACTTC	CASSQDRTSSYEQYF
-	TRBV6-5	TRBJ1-1	TRBD1	TGTGCCAGCATCCCGGGACAGGGGTACACTGAAGCTTTCTTT	CASIPGQGYTEAFF
-	TRBV28	TRBJ2-3	TRBD2	TGTGCCAGCAGGCCCGCCTGGGCGGGAGGGACAGATACGCAGTATTTT	CASRPAWAGGTDTQYF
-	TRBV25-1	TRBJ1-4	TRBD1	TGTGCCAGCAGTGCCTGGGACAGGCCTAATGAAAAACTGTTTTTT	CASSAWDRPNEKLFF
-	TRBV28	TRBJ2-7	-	TGTGCCAGCAGTTTGGGCAGTTGGTACGAGCAGTACTTC	CASSLGSWYEQYF
-	TRBV3-1/TRBV3-2	TRBJ2-1	-	TGTGCCAGCAGCCAAGTTAGTAATGAGCAGTTCTTC	CASSQVSNEQFF
-	TRBV19	TRBJ2-7	TRBD1	TGTGCCAGTAGCGACAGGGTTAGCGAGCAGTACTTC	CASSDRVSEQYF
-	TRBV2	TRBJ2-1	-	TGTGCCAGCAATGGAGGGGGCCCCTTCTCCTCCTACAATGAGCAGTTCTTC	CASNGGGPFSSYNEQFF
-	TRBV6-2/TRBV6-3	TRBJ2-7	TRBD2	TGTGCCAGCAGTCTCCCCCCCCTGGTAGCGGGAGGCCACGAGCAGTACTTC	CASSLPPLVAGGHEQYF
-	TRBV6-5	TRBJ1-6	-	TGTGCCAGCAGTTACACCGGGACACTTCATTCACCCCTCCACTTT	CASSYTGTLHSPLHF
-	TRBV28	TRBJ2-7	TRBD1	TGTGCCAGCAGCGAGCCGGGACAGGGGATTTACGAGCAGTACTTC	CASSEPGQGIYEQYF
-	TRBV6-2/TRBV6-3	TRBJ1-4	-	TGTGCCAGCAGTTACCCGGGGGGCGGAAATGAAAAACTGTTTTTT	CASSYPGGGNEKLFF
-	TRBV5-1	TRBJ2-1	-	TGCGCCAGCAGCTTGGAGGGGTATGAGCAGTTCTTC	CASSLEGYEQFF
-	TRBV5-1	TRBJ2-6	TRBD1	TGCGCCAGCAGCCCGGGACAGGGGGCCGGTGGGGCCAACGTCCTGACTTTC	CASSPGQGAGGANVLTF
-	TRBV2	TRBJ2-1	TRBD2	TGTGCCAGCAGTGAGCAAAGAACTAGCGGGAGGCCCCGGGAGCAGTTCTTC	CASSEQRTSGRPREQFF
-	TRBV19	TRBJ1-3	-	TGTGCCAGTAGTATAGTCAGCTCTGGAAACACCATATATTTT	CASSIVSSGNTIYF
-	TRBV14	TRBJ2-1	TRBD2	TGTGCCAGCAGCCTAGGGCTAGCGGGGTCTGGCGAGCAGTTCTTC	CASSLGLAGSGEQFF
-	TRBV19	TRBJ2-5	TRBD2	TGTGCCAGTATGGGAAGCGGGAGGTCCGTCGAGACCCAGTACTTC	CASMGSGRSVETQYF
-	TRBV6-5	TRBJ2-3	-	TGTGCCAGCAGTTACCCCGGCACAGATACGCAGTATTTT	CASSYPGTDTQYF
-	TRBV6-4	TRBJ1-1	-	TGTGCCAGCAGTGAGATCCGGGGCACTGAAGCTTTCTTT	CASSEIRGTEAFF
-	TRBV5-1	TRBJ2-5	-	TGCGCCAGCAGCTTGAGTTCCGGGGAGGAGACCCAGTACTTC	CASSLSSGEETQYF
-	TRBV30	TRBJ2-7	-	TGTGCCTGGAGAGGAGGGTTGGAGTACGAGCAGTACTTC	CAWRGGLEYEQYF
-	TRBV7-2	TRBJ2-5	-	TGTGCCAGCAGCGTACAAGAGACCCAGTACTTC	CASSVQETQYF
-	TRBV2	TRBJ1-2	-	TGTGCCAGCAGTGTGACAGGACGGTCTAACTATGGCTACACCTTC	CASSVTGRSNYGYTF
-	TRBV27	TRBJ2-7	-	TGTGCCAGCAGTTTCGGAGGTACGGGAGTGGGCTACGAGCAGTACTTC	CASSFGGTGVGYEQYF
-	TRBV6-2/TRBV6-3	TRBJ1-6	-	TGTGCCAGCAGTTACTCCGCGGACAGAAATAATTCACCCCTCCACTTT	CASSYSADRNNSPLHF
-	TRBV2	TRBJ2-7	TRBD1	TGTGCCAGCATCGTCGACAGGGGAGCCTACGAGCAGTACTTC	CASIVDRGAYEQYF
-	TRBV5-1	TRBJ2-5	TRBD1	TGCGCCAGCAGCTTGGGCGGGACAGGGGAGTTGGACCAGTACTTC	CASSLGGTGELDQYF
-	TRBV21-1	TRBJ2-2	-	TGTGCCAGCAGCAAACTAGCGGGAGGGAACACCGGGGAGCTGTTTTTT	CASSKLAGGNTGELFF
-	TRBV24-1	TRBJ2-3	TRBD1	TGTGCCACCAGTGACACCGGGACAGGGAGCACAGATACGCAGTATTTT	CATSDTGTGSTDTQYF
-	TRBV6-1	TRBJ1-1	-	TGTGCCAGCAGTGAAGCGGGGGCAGACACTGAAGCTTTCTTT	CASSEAGADTEAFF
once	TRBV11-2	TRBJ2-1	-	TGTGCCAGCAGCTCCGGGGGCAATGAGCAGTTCTTC	CASSSGGNEQFF
-	TRBV4-3	TRBJ2-1	-	TGCGCCAGCAGCCAAGAAACAGGACCATACAATGAGCAGTTCTTC	CASSQETGPYNEQFF
once	TRBV3-1/TRBV3-2	TRBJ1-2	-	TGTGCCAGCAGCCCCTACCCGGGGAAAGGCTACACCTTC	CASSPYPGKGYTF
-	TRBV28	TRBJ1-6	-	TGTGCCAGCACCAAGACAGCTAGCTCCTATAATTCACCCCTCCACTTT	CASTKTASSYNSPLHF
once	TRBV11-2	TRBJ2-1	-	TGTGCCAGCAGCCTCTTGGGAGCCGCCAATGAGCAGTTCTTC	CASSLLGAANEQFF